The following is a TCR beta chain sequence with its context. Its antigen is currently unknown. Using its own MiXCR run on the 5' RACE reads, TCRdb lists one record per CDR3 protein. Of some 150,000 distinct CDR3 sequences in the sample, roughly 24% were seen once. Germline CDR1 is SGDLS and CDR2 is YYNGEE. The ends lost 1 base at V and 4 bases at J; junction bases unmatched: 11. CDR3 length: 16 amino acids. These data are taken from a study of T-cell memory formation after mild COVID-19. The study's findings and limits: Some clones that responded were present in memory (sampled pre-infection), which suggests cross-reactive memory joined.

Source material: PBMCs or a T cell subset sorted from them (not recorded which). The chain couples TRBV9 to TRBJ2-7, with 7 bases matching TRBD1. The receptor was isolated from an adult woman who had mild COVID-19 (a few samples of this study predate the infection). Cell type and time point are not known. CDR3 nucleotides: TGTGCCAGCAGCGTATCAAGGGACAGTTCTTCATACGAGCAGTACTTC. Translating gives CASSVSRDSSSYEQYF.